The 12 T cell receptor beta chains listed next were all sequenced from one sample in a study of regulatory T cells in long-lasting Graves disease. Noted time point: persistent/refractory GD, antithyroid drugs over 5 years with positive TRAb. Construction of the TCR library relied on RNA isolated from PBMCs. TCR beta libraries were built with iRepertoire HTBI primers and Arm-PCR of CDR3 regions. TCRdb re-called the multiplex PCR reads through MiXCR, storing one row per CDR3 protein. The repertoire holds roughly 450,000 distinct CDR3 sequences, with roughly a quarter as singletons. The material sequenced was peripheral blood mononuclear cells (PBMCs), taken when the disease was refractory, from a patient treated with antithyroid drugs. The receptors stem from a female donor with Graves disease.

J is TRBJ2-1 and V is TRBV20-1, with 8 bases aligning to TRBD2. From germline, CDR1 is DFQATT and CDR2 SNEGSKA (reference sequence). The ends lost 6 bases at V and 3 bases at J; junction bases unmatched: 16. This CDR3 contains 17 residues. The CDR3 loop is CSANSRRLGLVYNEQFF. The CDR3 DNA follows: TGCAGTGCCAATTCTCGTAGACTGGGACTAGTCTACAATGAGCAGTTCTTC.

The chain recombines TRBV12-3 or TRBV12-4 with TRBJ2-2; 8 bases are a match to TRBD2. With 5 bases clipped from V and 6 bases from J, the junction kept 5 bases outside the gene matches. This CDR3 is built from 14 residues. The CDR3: CASSPTSDSGELFF. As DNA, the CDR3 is TGTGCCAGCAGTCCGACTAGCGATTCCGGGGAGCTGTTTTTT.

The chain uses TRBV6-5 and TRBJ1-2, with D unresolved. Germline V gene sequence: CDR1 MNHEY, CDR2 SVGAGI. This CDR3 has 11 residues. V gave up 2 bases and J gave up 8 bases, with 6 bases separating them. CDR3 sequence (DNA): TGTGCCAGCAGTTACACGGACGGCTACACCTTC. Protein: CASSYTDGYTF.

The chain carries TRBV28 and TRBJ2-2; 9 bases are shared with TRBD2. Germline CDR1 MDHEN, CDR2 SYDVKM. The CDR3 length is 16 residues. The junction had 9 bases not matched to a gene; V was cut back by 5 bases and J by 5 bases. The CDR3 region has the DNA TGTGCCAGCAGTACCCGCGGGAGGGCCCTGACCGGGGAGCTGTTTTTT. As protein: CASSTRGRALTGELFF.

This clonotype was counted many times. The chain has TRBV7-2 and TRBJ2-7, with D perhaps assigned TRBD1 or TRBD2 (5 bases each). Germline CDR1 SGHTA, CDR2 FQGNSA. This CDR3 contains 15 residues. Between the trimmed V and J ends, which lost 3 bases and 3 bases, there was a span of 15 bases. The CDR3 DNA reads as TGTGCCAGCAGCTTTTGGGGACCGGTAGACTACGAGCAGTACTTC. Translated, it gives CASSFWGPVDYEQYF.

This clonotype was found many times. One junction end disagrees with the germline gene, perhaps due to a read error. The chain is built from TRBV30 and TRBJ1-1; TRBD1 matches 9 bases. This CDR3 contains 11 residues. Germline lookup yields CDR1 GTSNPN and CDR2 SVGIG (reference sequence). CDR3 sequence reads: CHGDRDLEAFF. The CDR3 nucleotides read TGCCACGGGGACAGGGATCTAGAAGCTTTCTTT.

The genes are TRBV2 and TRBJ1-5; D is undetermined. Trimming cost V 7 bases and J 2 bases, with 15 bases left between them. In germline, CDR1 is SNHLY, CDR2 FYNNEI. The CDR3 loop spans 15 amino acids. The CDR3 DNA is TGTGCCAGCACCCAAGGTGGGATTGGCAATCAGCCCCAGCATTTT. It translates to CASTQGGIGNQPQHF.

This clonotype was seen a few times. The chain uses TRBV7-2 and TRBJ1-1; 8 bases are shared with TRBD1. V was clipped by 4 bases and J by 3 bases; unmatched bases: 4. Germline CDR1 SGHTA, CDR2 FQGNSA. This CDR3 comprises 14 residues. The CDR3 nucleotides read TGTGCCAGCAGCTGGACAGGGATAGACACTGAAGCTTTCTTT. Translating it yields CASSWTGIDTEAFF.

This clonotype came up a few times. The CDR3 sequence is CSARPRTSGSLPYEQYF. The DNA for the CDR3 is TGCAGTGCTAGACCCCGGACTAGCGGGAGTTTGCCCTACGAGCAGTACTTC. The V gene is TRBV20-1, the J gene TRBJ2-7; 13 nucleotides line up with TRBD2. CDR3 size: 17 residues. Germline assignment: CDR1 DFQATT and CDR2 SNEGSKA (reference sequence). Trimming at V came to 2 bases and at J to 2 bases, leaving 9 bases not matched to a gene.

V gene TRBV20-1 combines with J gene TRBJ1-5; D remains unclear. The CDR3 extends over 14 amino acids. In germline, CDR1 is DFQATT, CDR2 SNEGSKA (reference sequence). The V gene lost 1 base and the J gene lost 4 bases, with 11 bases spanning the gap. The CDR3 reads CSARVPGRNQPQHF. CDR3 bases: TGCAGTGCTAGAGTGCCGGGGAGAAATCAGCCCCAGCATTTT.

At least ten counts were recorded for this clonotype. The CDR3 sequence is CASNSGYYEQYF. The CDR3 DNA is TGTGCCAGCAATTCCGGATACTACGAGCAGTACTTC. The rearrangement joins TRBV28 to TRBJ2-7; D uncertain. The CDR3 has 12 amino acids. The germline V gene has CDR1 MDHEN and CDR2 SYDVKM. The V and J ends lost 7 bases and 3 bases respectively, with 10 bases between them.

The CDR3 spells CSVWAGDTGELFF. The CDR3 coding sequence is TGCAGCGTTTGGGCGGGAGACACCGGGGAGCTGTTTTTT. This chain uses TRBV29-1 with TRBJ2-2; 7 nucleotides align to TRBD2. Per the germline V gene, CDR1 is SQVTM and CDR2 is ANQGSEA. CDR3 length equals 13 residues. V lost 5 bases, J lost 3 bases, and 3 bases stayed unmatched.